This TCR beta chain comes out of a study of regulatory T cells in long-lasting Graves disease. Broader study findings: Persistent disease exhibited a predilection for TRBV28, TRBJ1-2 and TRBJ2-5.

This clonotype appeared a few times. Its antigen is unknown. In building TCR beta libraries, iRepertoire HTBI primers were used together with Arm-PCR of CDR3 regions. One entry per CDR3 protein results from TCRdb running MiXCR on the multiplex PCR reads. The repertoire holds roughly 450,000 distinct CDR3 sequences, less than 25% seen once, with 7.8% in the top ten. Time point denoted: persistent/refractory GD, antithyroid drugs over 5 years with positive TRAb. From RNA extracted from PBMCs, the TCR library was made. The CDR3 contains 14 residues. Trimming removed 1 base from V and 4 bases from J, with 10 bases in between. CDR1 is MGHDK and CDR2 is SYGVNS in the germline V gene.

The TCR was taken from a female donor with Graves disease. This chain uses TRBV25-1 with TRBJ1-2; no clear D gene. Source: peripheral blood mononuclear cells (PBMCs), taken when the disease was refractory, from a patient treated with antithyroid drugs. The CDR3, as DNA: TGTGCCAGCAGTGAATCCGGAAGCCCCTATGGCTACACCTTC. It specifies CASSESGSPYGYTF.